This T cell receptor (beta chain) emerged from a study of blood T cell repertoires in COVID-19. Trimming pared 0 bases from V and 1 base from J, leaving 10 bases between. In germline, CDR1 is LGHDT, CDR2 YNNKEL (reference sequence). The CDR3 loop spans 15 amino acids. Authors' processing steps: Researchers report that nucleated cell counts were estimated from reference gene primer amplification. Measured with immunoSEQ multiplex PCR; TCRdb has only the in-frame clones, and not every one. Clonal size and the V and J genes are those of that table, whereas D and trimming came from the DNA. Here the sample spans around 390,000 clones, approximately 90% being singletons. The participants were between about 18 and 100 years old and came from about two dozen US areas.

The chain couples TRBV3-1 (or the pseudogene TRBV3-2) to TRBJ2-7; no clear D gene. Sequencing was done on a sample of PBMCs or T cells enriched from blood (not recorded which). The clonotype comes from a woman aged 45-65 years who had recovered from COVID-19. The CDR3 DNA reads TGTGCCAGCAGCCAAGAAACGGTAACTTCCTACGAGCAGTACTTC. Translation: CASSQETVTSYEQYF.